These 27 T cell receptor beta chains came from one sample sequenced in a study of T cell repertoires in ileal Crohn's disease. The data were produced by immunoSEQ multiplex PCR, yet TCRdb's version contains in-frame clones alone and is incomplete. This table holds 5,500 to 8,500 clones, 65% to 90% found once. Source material: ileal tissue. The receptors shown here come from an adult with Crohn's disease.

In the case of this clone: One end of the junction does not line up with germline, which may come from a read error. This rearrangement joins TRBV7-7 to TRBJ2-2; 9 positions agree with TRBD2. CDR1 SSHAT and CDR2 FNYEAQ come from the germline V gene (reference sequence). The CDR3 has 17 amino acids. CDR3 in DNA: TGTGCTAGCAGCCGGGGAAGATTAGCGGGAGACCCCGGGGAGCTGTTTTTT. Protein: CASSRGRLAGDPGELFF.

This chain uses TRBV9 with TRBJ1-2; tentatively, D is TRBD1 (5 bases). The CDR3 runs 16 residues. Per germline, CDR1 SGDLS and CDR2 YYNGEE. The ends were cut back, 4 bases at V and 3 bases at J, with 19 bases in the middle. The DNA of the CDR3 is TGTGCCAGCAGCTCGGACTCTGTCGGGGACTACTATGGCTACACCTTC. Amino acids: CASSSDSVGDYYGYTF. The full variable domain, rest sourced from reference TRBV9 and TRBJ1-2, is DSGVTQTPKHLITATGQRVTLRCSPRSGDLSVYWYQQSLDQGLQFLIQYYNGEERAKGNILERFSAQQFPDLHSELNLSSLELGDSALYFCASSSDSVGDYYGYTFGSGTRLTVV.

The table lists this clone with a few counts. J is TRBJ2-1 and V is TRBV6-1; D may be TRBD1 (6 bases). V was shortened by 3 bases and J by 7 bases, with 19 bases between the two germline ends. CDR1 MNHNS and CDR2 SASEGT come from the germline V gene. CDR3 size: 16 residues. The CDR3 DNA reads TGTGCCAGCAGTGATGAAAGGCAGGGGATTTGGAATGAGCAGTTCTTC. Its protein product is CASSDERQGIWNEQFF.

This clone was counted only a few times. This rearrangement joins TRBV5-1 to TRBJ1-1; D is unclear. V lost 5 bases and J lost 4, with 9 bases in between. This CDR3 region has 12 residues. Per the germline V gene, CDR1 is SGHRS and CDR2 is YFSETQ. The CDR3 region has the DNA TGCGCCAGCAGAGAGGGAGGCACTGAAGCTTTCTTT. Translated, it gives CASREGGTEAFF.

The rearrangement uses TRBV7-9 and TRBJ2-1; D is possibly TRBD2 (5 bases). V lost 3 bases and J lost 0, with 6 bases in between. The CDR3 totals 14 residues. Germline V gives CDR1 SEHNR, CDR2 FQNEAQ (reference sequence). This CDR3 is CASSFRDSYNEQFF. DNA for the CDR3: TGTGCCAGCAGCTTCCGGGACTCCTACAATGAGCAGTTCTTC.

The chain carries TRBV11-3 and TRBJ2-2, with 12 nucleotides matching TRBD2. In germline, CDR1 is SGHNT, CDR2 YENEEA. CDR3 length: 15 amino acids. V trimming: 7 bases; J trimming: 4 bases; junction bases outside the gene matches: 4. CDR3 residues: CASTGLAGSTGELFF. Written as DNA, the CDR3 is TGTGCCAGCACCGGACTAGCGGGAAGCACCGGGGAGCTGTTTTTT.

The CDR3 nucleotides are TGTGCCAGCAGTGAAGAGATGGGCGGGGGCAATGAGCAGTTCTTC. Amino acid sequence: CASSEEMGGGNEQFF. This chain joins TRBV6-1 and TRBJ2-1; the match to TRBD2 covers 7 bases. V gave up 1 base and J gave up 6 bases; unmatched junction bases: 6. This CDR3 is 15 amino acids long. Germline V CDR1 and CDR2: MNHNS, SASEGT.

The CDR3 DNA is TGTGCCAGCAGTGAATCGGTCCCTGGAAACACCATATATTTT. Its protein product is CASSESVPGNTIYF. The chain has TRBV6-1 and TRBJ1-3, with no clear D. Germline CDR1 is MNHNS and CDR2 is SASEGT. Trimming left V 2 bases short and J 2 bases short, with 7 bases between. The CDR3 is made up of 14 amino acids.

The J gene is TRBJ2-7, the V gene TRBV19, with no clear D. Trimming shortened V by 8 bases and J by 0 bases, and 14 bases separated the two germline ends. From germline, CDR1 is LNHDA and CDR2 SQIVND (reference sequence). This CDR3 comprises 14 residues. CDR3 DNA sequence: TGTGCCAGTGCCGACTCCTCGGGCTCCTACGAGCAGTACTTC. Translating gives CASADSSGSYEQYF.

The chain recombines TRBV7-8 with TRBJ1-5; a possible D gene is TRBD1 (6 bases). Trimming stripped 5 bases from V and 5 bases from J, with 13 bases between. Germline V gene sequence: CDR1 SGHVS, CDR2 FQNEAQ. The CDR3 totals 14 residues. The CDR3 DNA follows: TGTGCCAGCAGCATCGGGACAATTGATCAGCCCCAGCATTTT. Encoded protein: CASSIGTIDQPQHF.

The table lists this clone with a count of one. The rearrangement joins TRBV6-5 to TRBJ2-6, with D possibly matching TRBD1 (5 bases). The V gene's germline CDR1 is MNHEY and CDR2 SVGAGI. V lost 2 bases, J lost 1 base, and 9 bases lay in between. The CDR3 sequence is 16 residues long. The CDR3 nucleotides read TGTGCCAGCAGTTACGCGGCAGGGTCTGGGGCCAACGTCCTGACTTTC. The encoded protein is CASSYAAGSGANVLTF.

The chain's CDR3 is CASSRFRTALQETQYF. CDR3 in DNA: TGTGCCAGCAGCCGTTTCCGGACAGCATTACAAGAGACCCAGTACTTC. This chain joins TRBV7-9 and TRBJ2-5; maybe TRBD1 (6 bases). Germline V gene data show CDR1 as SEHNR and CDR2 as FQNEAQ (reference sequence). This CDR3 contains 16 residues. V dropped 5 bases and J dropped 2 bases, with 18 bases sitting between them.

The rearrangement joins TRBV7-9 to TRBJ2-7; TRBD2 agrees at 10 bases. Germline assignment: CDR1 SEHNR and CDR2 FQNEAQ (reference sequence). J gave up 1 base and V 5 bases, and 8 bases lay outside the gene matches. CDR3 length: 16 residues. For the CDR3, the DNA is TGTGCCAGCAGCATAAGCGGGAGGGCCGGATCCTACGAGCAGTACTTC. Its translation: CASSISGRAGSYEQYF.

The chain carries TRBV5-4 and TRBJ2-1; 14 positions agree with TRBD2. Germline CDR1 is SGHNT and CDR2 is YYREEE (reference sequence). CDR3 length: 17 amino acids. V shed 4 bases and J 9 bases; nucleotides not matched to a gene: 12. CDR3 in amino acids: CASSPPSGTSGSGEQFF. In nucleotides, the CDR3 is TGTGCCAGCAGCCCGCCTTCCGGGACTAGCGGGAGCGGTGAGCAGTTCTTC.

The V and J genes are TRBV12-5 and TRBJ2-3, with TRBD1 matching 8 bases. The ends lost 5 bases at V and 4 bases at J; junction bases unmatched: 8. This CDR3 spans 15 amino acids. Germline V lookup: CDR1 LGHNT, CDR2 FRNRAP. The CDR3 spells CASGHDGQGADTQYF. CDR3 in DNA: TGTGCTAGTGGTCACGATGGACAGGGTGCAGATACGCAGTATTTT.

About this clone itself: This same CDR3 is encoded by further DNA sequences in the sample. This CDR3 is CASSPGSGYEQYF. CDR3 sequence (DNA): TGCGCCAGCAGTCCCGGGAGCGGCTACGAGCAGTACTTC. The J gene is TRBJ2-7, the V gene TRBV10-1; possibly TRBD2 for D (6 bases). The CDR3 length is 13 residues. V was shortened by 5 bases and J by 3 bases, with 11 bases between the two germline ends. The germline V gene has CDR1 WNHNN and CDR2 SYGVQD (reference sequence).

In its sample, this clone was seen a few times. The CDR3 DNA sequence: TGCGCCAGCAGCCAAGATGGTCGCGGAGATACGCAGTATTTT. This translates into CASSQDGRGDTQYF. The chain uses TRBV4-1 and TRBJ2-3; no clear D gene. In germline, CDR1 is MGHRA, CDR2 YSYEKL. CDR3 length: 14 residues. V lost 0 bases and J lost 5, with 9 bases in between.

This clone was counted once. The chain has TRBV6-5 and TRBJ2-7; D is ambiguous. Germline CDR1 and CDR2: MNHEY and SVGAGI. The CDR3 is 11 residues long. Between the trimmed V and J ends, which lost 5 bases and 7 bases, there was a span of 9 bases. Here the CDR3 DNA reads TGTGCCAGCAGTGATGGAGCGGAGCAGTACTTC. Amino acid sequence: CASSDGAEQYF.

This chain connects TRBV19 to TRBJ2-2; 12 bases are shared with TRBD1. This CDR3 is built from 15 residues. V gave up 5 bases and J gave up 4 bases; unmatched junction bases: 2. Germline V gene lookup returns CDR1 LNHDA and CDR2 SQIVND (reference sequence). Here the CDR3 DNA reads TGTGCCAGTAGTGGGACAGGGGGCGGCACCGGGGAGCTGTTTTTT. Its translation: CASSGTGGGTGELFF.

This CDR3 is CSGLYLNTEAFF. In DNA, the CDR3 is TGCAGCGGACTCTATCTGAACACTGAAGCTTTCTTT. J is TRBJ1-1 and V is TRBV29-1, with no clear D. CDR1 is SQVTM and CDR2 is ANQGSEA in the germline V gene. Trimming took 7 bases from V and 0 from J, leaving 9 bases between them. There are 12 residues in the CDR3.

V usage is TRBV9 and J usage is TRBJ2-2; possibly TRBD2 for D (7 bases). The CDR3 consists of 16 residues. V lost 1 base and J lost 4, with 14 bases in between. CDR1 SGDLS and CDR2 YYNGEE come from the germline V gene. In DNA, the CDR3 is TGTGCCAGCAGCGTACTAGGGGGGGCGCGCACCGGGGAGCTGTTTTTT. This encodes CASSVLGGARTGELFF.

Comments on this clone: The sample holds other DNA sequences that translate to the same CDR3. The J gene is TRBJ2-5, the V gene TRBV5-1; weak D call: TRBD2 (5 bases). The ends were cut back, 5 bases at V and 4 bases at J, with 6 bases in the middle. CDR1 SGHRS and CDR2 YFSETQ come from the germline V gene. The CDR3 sequence is 11 residues long. The CDR3 sequence is CASREAETQYF. CDR3 DNA sequence: TGCGCCAGCAGGGAGGCAGAGACCCAGTACTTC.

This clone was detected a few times. V usage is TRBV15 and J usage is TRBJ2-7, with 7 bases lining up with TRBD2. From germline, CDR1 is LNHNV and CDR2 YYDKDF (reference sequence). V was clipped by 5 bases and J by 5 bases; unmatched bases: 12. This CDR3 has 15 residues. The chain's CDR3 is CATSGRGRSTDEQYF. The CDR3 bases are TGTGCCACCAGCGGGAGGGGCAGGTCGACGGACGAGCAGTACTTC.

The chain carries TRBV9 and TRBJ2-1; TRBD2 matches at 7 bases. V gave up 0 bases and J gave up 4 bases; unmatched junction bases: 4. In germline, CDR1 is SGDLS, CDR2 YYNGEE. This CDR3 is built from 15 residues. The CDR3 coding sequence is TGTGCCAGCAGCGTAGCCGGAGCGGGGTACAATGAGCAGTTCTTC. Translating it yields CASSVAGAGYNEQFF.

The rearrangement uses TRBV5-6 and TRBJ2-2; maybe TRBD2 (6 bases). This CDR3 is 11 amino acids long. The germline CDR1 and CDR2 sequences are SGHDT and YYEEEE. V dropped 7 bases and J dropped 6 bases, with 7 bases sitting between them. CDR3 DNA sequence: TGTGCCAGCCGGGGGTCCGGGGAGCTGTTTTTT. Translating it yields CASRGSGELFF.

The J gene is TRBJ2-6, the V gene TRBV6-1; D uncertain. This CDR3 is built from 15 residues. Trimming took off 0 bases at V and 4 bases at J, with 7 bases between the two ends. Per germline, CDR1 MNHNS and CDR2 SASEGT. CDR3 in DNA: TGTGCCAGCAGTGAAGCGGAGAGCGGGGCCAACGTCCTGACTTTC. It codes for CASSEAESGANVLTF.

This clone was seen just once. The chain uses TRBV29-1 and TRBJ1-1; D call uncertain. V gave up 5 bases and J gave up 8 bases, with 9 bases separating them. The germline CDR1 and CDR2 sequences are SQVTM and ANQGSEA. The CDR3 is made up of 10 amino acids. This chain's CDR3 is CSVRQTEAFF. The CDR3 DNA is TGCAGCGTTCGCCAGACAGAAGCTTTCTTT.